This record concerns one TCR beta chain sequence. Germline V CDR1 and CDR2: SQVTM, ANQGSEA. Trimming left V 6 bases short and J 5 bases short, with 14 bases between. CDR3 size: 12 residues. The sample comes from a study of CD8 T cells in Susac syndrome. Random hexamers were used to reverse transcribe an amount of roughly 0.5 to 1 ug RNA. MiXCR, applied by TCRdb to the immunoSEQ multiplex PCR reads, yields one record per CDR3 protein. The table shows around 200,000 distinct CDR3 sequences, with 95% occurring only once. The sequenced material came from CD4+ T cells from PBMCs. J is TRBJ2-7 and V is TRBV29-1; D perhaps matches TRBD1 (6 bases). The source of this sequence is a human donor in good health. The CDR3 here is CSVQGLKDEQYV. CDR3 DNA sequence: TGCAGCGTACAGGGTCTTAAGGACGAGCAGTACGTC.